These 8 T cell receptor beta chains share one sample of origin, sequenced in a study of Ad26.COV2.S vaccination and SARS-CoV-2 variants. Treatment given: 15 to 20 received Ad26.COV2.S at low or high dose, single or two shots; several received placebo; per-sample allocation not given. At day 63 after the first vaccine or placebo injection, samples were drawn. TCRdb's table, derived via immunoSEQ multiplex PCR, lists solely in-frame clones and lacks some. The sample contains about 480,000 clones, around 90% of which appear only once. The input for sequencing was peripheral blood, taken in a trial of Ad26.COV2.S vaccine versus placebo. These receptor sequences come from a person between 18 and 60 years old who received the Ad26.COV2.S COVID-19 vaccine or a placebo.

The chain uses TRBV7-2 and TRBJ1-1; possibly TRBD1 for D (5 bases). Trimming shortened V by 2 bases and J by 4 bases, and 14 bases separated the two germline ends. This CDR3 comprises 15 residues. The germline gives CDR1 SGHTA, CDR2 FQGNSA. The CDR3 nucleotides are TGTGCCAGCAGCTTAAACAGGTTGTGGTCCACTGAAGCTTTCTTT. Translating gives CASSLNRLWSTEAFF.

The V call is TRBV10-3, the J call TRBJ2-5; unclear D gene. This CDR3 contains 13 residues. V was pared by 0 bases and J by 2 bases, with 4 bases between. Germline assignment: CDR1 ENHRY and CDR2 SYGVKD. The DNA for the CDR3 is TGTGCCATCAGTGAGTCGTGGCAAGAGACCCAGTACTTC. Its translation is CAISESWQETQYF.

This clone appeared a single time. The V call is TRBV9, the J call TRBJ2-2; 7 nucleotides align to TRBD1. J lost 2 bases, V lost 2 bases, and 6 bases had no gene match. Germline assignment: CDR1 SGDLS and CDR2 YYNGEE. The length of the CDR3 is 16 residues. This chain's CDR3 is CASSVKGAANTGELFF. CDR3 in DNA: TGTGCCAGCAGCGTTAAGGGGGCAGCAAACACCGGGGAGCTGTTTTTT.

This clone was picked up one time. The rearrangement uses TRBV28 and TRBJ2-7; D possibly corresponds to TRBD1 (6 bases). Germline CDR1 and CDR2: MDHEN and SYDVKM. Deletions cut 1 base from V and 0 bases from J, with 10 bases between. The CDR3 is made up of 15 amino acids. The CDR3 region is CASSLSGQYSYEQYF. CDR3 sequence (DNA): TGTGCCAGCAGTTTATCTGGACAGTACTCCTACGAGCAGTACTTC.

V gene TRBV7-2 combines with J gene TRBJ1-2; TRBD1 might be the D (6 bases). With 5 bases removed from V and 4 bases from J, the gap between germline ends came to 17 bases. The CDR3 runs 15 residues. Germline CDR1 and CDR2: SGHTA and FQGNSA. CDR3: CASSPRGAGAYGYTF. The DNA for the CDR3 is TGTGCCAGCAGCCCAAGGGGGGCGGGAGCCTATGGCTACACCTTC. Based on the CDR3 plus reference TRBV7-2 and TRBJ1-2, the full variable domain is GAGVSQSPSNKVTEKGKDVELRCDPISGHTALYWYRQSLGQGLEFLIYFQGNSAPDKSGLPSDRFSAERTGGSVSTLTIQRTQQEDSAVYLCASSPRGAGAYGYTFGSGTRLTVV.

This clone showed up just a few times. The CDR3 sequence is CASSYWSGSGSNQPQHF. CDR3 nucleotides: TGTGCCAGCAGTTACTGGTCAGGTTCTGGGAGCAATCAGCCCCAGCATTTT. The J gene is TRBJ1-5, the V gene TRBV6-2 or TRBV6-3; D not resolved. Trimming stripped 1 base from V and 1 base from J, with 14 bases between. Germline-derived CDR1 and CDR2 are MNHEY and SVGEGT. The CDR3 has 17 residues.

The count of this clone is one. In DNA, the CDR3 is TGCGCCAGCAGACTCGGGCCCGGAGACACTGAAGCTTTCTTT. Its protein product is CASRLGPGDTEAFF. The chain recombines TRBV5-1 with TRBJ1-1; D unclear. Germline values: CDR1 SGHRS, CDR2 YFSETQ. V lost 5 bases and J 3 bases, leaving 14 bases between the germline ends. The CDR3 sequence is 14 residues long.

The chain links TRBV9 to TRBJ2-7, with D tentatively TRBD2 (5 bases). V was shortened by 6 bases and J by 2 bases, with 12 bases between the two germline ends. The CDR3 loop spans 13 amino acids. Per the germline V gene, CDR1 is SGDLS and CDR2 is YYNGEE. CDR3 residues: CASNLDGTYEQYF. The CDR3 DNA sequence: TGTGCCAGCAACCTGGACGGGACCTACGAGCAGTACTTC.